The 15 T cell receptor beta chains below all came from one sample that was sequenced in a study of technical replicates of blood from several donors. This table comes from immunoSEQ multiplex PCR, and its TCRdb copy is limited to in-frame clones, with some not included. The sample records 65,000 to 85,000 clones, about 93% being singletons. Sequenced input: T cells isolated from PBMCs. The receptors shown here come from a human donor in good health.

This clone appeared once. The chain is built from TRBV2 and TRBJ2-7; a possible D gene is TRBD2 (9 bases). Germline CDR1 SNHLY, CDR2 FYNNEI. The ends were cut back, 5 bases at V and 3 bases at J, with 38 bases in the middle. The CDR3 is 22 residues long. The CDR3 reads CASSTDNGQGFLWRTSDYEQYF. CDR3 in DNA: TGTGCCAGCAGTACTGACAATGGACAGGGATTTTTATGGAGGACTAGCGACTACGAGCAGTACTTC. The full variable domain, completed using reference TRBV2 and TRBJ2-7, is EPEVTQTPSHQVTQMGQEVILRCVPISNHLYFYWYRQILGQKVEFLVSFYNNEISEKSEIFDDQFSVERPDGSNFTLKIRSTKLEDSAMYFCASSTDNGQGFLWRTSDYEQYFGPGTRLTVT.

The CDR3 is CSARTGRKLFF. In nucleotides, the CDR3 is TGCAGTGCGAGGACAGGGCGGAAACTGTTTTTT. V and J are TRBV20-1 and TRBJ1-4, with 8 bases that match TRBD1. CDR1 is DFQATT and CDR2 is SNEGSKA in the germline V gene (reference sequence). CDR3 length: 11 residues. The trim removed 6 bases at V and 11 bases at J, leaving 5 bases unmatched.

This clone was recorded once. This chain uses TRBV9 with TRBJ2-1, with 10 nucleotides matching TRBD1. V trimming: 4 bases; J trimming: 5 bases; junction bases outside the gene matches: 6. CDR1 is SGDLS and CDR2 is YYNGEE in the germline V gene. The CDR3 totals 15 residues. Here the CDR3 DNA reads TGTGCCAGCAGCCCCCGGACAGGGGGTAACAATGAGCAGTTCTTC. Protein product: CASSPRTGGNNEQFF. The variable domain in full, completed from reference TRBV9 and TRBJ2-1, reads DSGVTQTPKHLITATGQRVTLRCSPRSGDLSVYWYQQSLDQGLQFLIQYYNGEERAKGNILERFSAQQFPDLHSELNLSSLELGDSALYFCASSPRTGGNNEQFFGPGTRLTVL.

The CDR3 region has the DNA TGTGCCAGCAGCTTGGATCCGGGTTCGGAGACCCAGTACTTC. Encoded protein: CASSLDPGSETQYF. The rearrangement links TRBV5-4 to TRBJ2-5; the D is unclear. CDR3 length equals 14 residues. Between the trimmed V and J ends, which lost 0 bases and 5 bases, there was a span of 11 bases. Germline lookup yields CDR1 SGHNT and CDR2 YYREEE (reference sequence).

This rearrangement joins TRBV5-6 to TRBJ2-2; D unresolved. Per the germline V gene, CDR1 is SGHDT and CDR2 is YYEEEE. The V gene lost 4 bases and the J gene lost 7 bases, with 8 bases spanning the gap. The CDR3 has 12 residues. This CDR3 reads CASSAVSGELFF. CDR3 DNA: TGTGCCAGCAGCGCAGTCAGCGGGGAGCTGTTTTTT.

This chain links TRBV9 with TRBJ2-5; weak D call: TRBD2 (5 bases). The CDR3 extends over 15 amino acids. V was pared by 0 bases and J by 5 bases, with 14 bases between. Germline CDR1 is SGDLS and CDR2 is YYNGEE. In DNA, the CDR3 is TGTGCCAGCAGCGTAGAGTCGGACTCCTATGAGACCCAGTACTTC. Translating it yields CASSVESDSYETQYF.

The count of this clone is one. The rearrangement links TRBV27 to TRBJ1-5; D is ambiguous. Per germline, CDR1 MNHEY and CDR2 SMNVEV (reference sequence). The CDR3 has 15 amino acids. Trimming stripped 0 bases from V and 8 bases from J, with 14 bases between. As DNA, the CDR3 is TGTGCCAGCAGTTTATCTTTGTCAGGTGTTGAGCCCCAGCATTTT. Its translation is CASSLSLSGVEPQHF.

V usage is TRBV6-1 and J usage is TRBJ2-7, with 10 bases matching TRBD1. The V gene end was trimmed by 2 bases and the J gene end by 0 bases; junction bases not matched to a gene: 7. The V gene's germline CDR1 is MNHNS and CDR2 SASEGT. The CDR3 has 17 amino acids. CDR3 nucleotide sequence: TGTGCCAGCAGTGAACCGACAGGGGGCCGGAGCTCCTACGAGCAGTACTTC. Amino acid sequence: CASSEPTGGRSSYEQYF.

This sequence joins TRBV4-3 and TRBJ2-7; TRBD2 matches 11 bases. CDR3 length: 18 residues. The ends lost 1 base at V and 1 base at J; junction bases unmatched: 9. The germline V gene has CDR1 LGHNA and CDR2 YSLEER. CDR3 DNA sequence: TGCGCCAGCAGCCAAGGTATTACTAGCGGGAGCGCTTCCTACGAGCAGTACTTC. Its protein is CASSQGITSGSASYEQYF.

The chain has TRBV27 and TRBJ2-1, with 10 bases fitting TRBD1. The germline gives CDR1 MNHEY, CDR2 SMNVEV (reference sequence). The junction had 16 bases not matched to a gene; V was cut back by 5 bases and J by 0 bases. The CDR3 extends over 20 amino acids. The CDR3, as DNA: TGTGCCAGCAGTGCGCAACTCGGGACAGGGGTTTGGAGCTCCTACAATGAGCAGTTCTTC. Its protein is CASSAQLGTGVWSSYNEQFF.

The chain employs TRBV19 and TRBJ2-6; 7 bases line up with TRBD2. Germline-derived CDR1 and CDR2 are LNHDA and SQIVND (reference sequence). After removal of 8 bases from V and 3 bases from J, the junction contained 4 bases not matched to a gene. The CDR3 loop spans 14 amino acids. CDR3 sequence: CASGSSGGANVLTF. As DNA, the CDR3 is TGTGCCAGTGGTTCTAGCGGTGGGGCCAACGTCCTGACTTTC.

The chain employs TRBV27 and TRBJ2-7, with D maybe TRBD2 (5 bases). Germline assignment: CDR1 MNHEY and CDR2 SMNVEV (reference sequence). The CDR3 has 15 amino acids. Trimming took off 4 bases at V and 1 base at J, with 14 bases between the two ends. DNA for the CDR3: TGTGCCAGCAGTTCAATCCTGGACTGGTCCTACGAGCAGTACTTC. It codes for CASSSILDWSYEQYF.

This chain uses TRBV5-6 with TRBJ1-4; D not resolved. The germline V gene has CDR1 SGHDT and CDR2 YYEEEE. With 0 bases removed from V and 0 bases from J, the gap between germline ends came to 3 bases. The CDR3 length is 14 residues. In nucleotides, the CDR3 is TGTGCCAGCAGCTTGGTAACAACTAATGAAAAACTGTTTTTT. It specifies CASSLVTTNEKLFF.

This chain uses TRBV7-9 with TRBJ2-1; perhaps TRBD2 as D (5 bases). The CDR3 length is 15 residues. Germline CDR1 is SEHNR and CDR2 is FQNEAQ (reference sequence). The V and J ends lost 5 bases and 5 bases respectively, with 16 bases between them. The CDR3 loop is CASSPLGEADNEQFF. CDR3 in DNA: TGTGCCAGCAGCCCCCTTGGGGAAGCGGACAATGAGCAGTTCTTC.

V and J are TRBV11-2 and TRBJ2-2, with 8 bases lining up with TRBD2. V lost 5 bases and J lost 7; bases outside the gene matches: 6. The germline V gene has CDR1 SGHAT and CDR2 FQNNGV. There are 14 residues in the CDR3. The CDR3 DNA reads as TGTGCCAGCAGCGTACTAGCGGCTAGCGGGGAGCTGTTTTTT. Translating gives CASSVLAASGELFF.